This T cell receptor (beta chain) was sequenced in a study of early T cells in non-severe SARS-CoV-2 infection. Study in general: Investigators sequenced bulk RNA drawn from unsorted whole blood, and chains remained unpaired.

Individual cDNA molecules carried attached unique molecular identifiers. TCRdb re-analysed the 5' RACE reads in MiXCR, keeping a single row per CDR3 protein. The sample holds over 85,000 distinct CDR3 sequences, roughly 12% seen once. The table lists this clonotype with a few counts. This CDR3 is built from 16 residues. V trimming: 0 bases; J trimming: 4 bases; junction bases outside the gene matches: 5. Germline CDR1 reads MNHNY; CDR2 reads SVGAGI (reference sequence). This sequence originates from an adult who was a healthcare worker with PCR-confirmed SARS-CoV-2 infection or an uninfected control (not recorded which). The material was whole blood, obtained at baseline. V is TRBV6-6 and J is TRBJ1-3; 8 nucleotides align to TRBD1. The CDR3 region is CASSYSNRGLGNTIYF. CDR3 DNA: TGTGCCAGCAGTTACTCGAACAGGGGGTTAGGAAACACCATATATTTT.